The rows below give T cell receptor beta chains drawn from one sample of a study of shared clonotypes between healthy human individuals. Data came from immunoSEQ multiplex PCR; TCRdb stores just in-frame clones and leaves some out. This table has 2 million to 2.5 million clones, 85% to 95% appearing once. Sequencing used naive CD4+ T cells from PBMCs. The source is a man aged 18 to 35 in good health. Some clones in this sample may be carry-over from other donors' samples. The CDR3 runs from the conserved cysteine through the conserved F or W. The D gene is left open where the match is weak. Part of the rows lack a size; the others show once, few, many or a class for expanded clones.

.,TRBJ2-6,TRBV27,.,TGTGCCAGCAGTTCCCGAACATCTGGGGCCAACGTCCTGACTTTC,CASSSRTSGANVLTF
.,TRBJ1-1,TRBV7-3,.,TGTGCCAGCAGCACCGGGGTCGACACTGAAGCTTTCTTT,CASSTGVDTEAFF
.,TRBJ2-1,TRBV18,.,TGTGCCAGCTCACCACCGGCTAGTACGCCTGGGGAGCAGTTCTTC,CASSPPASTPGEQFF
.,TRBJ2-2,TRBV7-8,TRBD1,TGTGCCAGCAGCTCGGGACAGGGGGTATTCACCGGGGAGCTGTTTTTT,CASSSGQGVFTGELFF
many,TRBJ1-4,TRBV18,TRBD1,TGTGCCAGCTCACCGCGGACAGGGGAAAATGAAAAACTGTTTTTT,CASSPRTGENEKLFF
few,TRBJ2-7,TRBV27,.,TGTGCCAGCAGTCCGGGGACCAAGGAGCAGTACTTC,CASSPGTKEQYF
once,TRBJ2-1,TRBV30,TRBD2,TGTGCCTGGAGTGTACAACTAGCGGGAGTACTGGAGCAGTTCTTC,CAWSVQLAGVLEQFF
.,TRBJ1-4,TRBV29-1,.,TGCAGCGATCCCAGGAGGGTCTACGCTGAAAAACTGTTTTTT,CSDPRRVYAEKLFF
.,TRBJ2-1,TRBV5-4,TRBD2,TGTGCCAGCAGCTTGGGCCTAGCGGGAGCCTACAATGAGCAGTTCTTC,CASSLGLAGAYNEQFF
.,TRBJ1-1,TRBV28,.,TGTGCCAGCAGTCCCTTCGGGGCCGTTATGAACACTGAAGCTTTCTTT,CASSPFGAVMNTEAFF
.,TRBJ1-1,TRBV2,.,TGTGCCAGCAGTGAGAACAGCTTGAACACTGAAGCTTTCTTT,CASSENSLNTEAFF
once,TRBJ2-1,TRBV5-1,.,TGCGCCAGCAGCTTGGACAACAATGAGCAGTTCTTC,CASSLDNNEQFF
.,TRBJ1-5,TRBV28,.,TGTGCCAGCATTTCCCGGCGGCCTGGGAGCAATCAGCCCCAGCATTTT,CASISRRPGSNQPQHF
.,TRBJ2-6,TRBV18,TRBD2,TGTGCCAGCTCACCCGGGGGGTCTGGGGCCAACGTCCTGACTTTC,CASSPGGSGANVLTF
.,TRBJ1-2,TRBV18,.,TGTGCCAGCTCACCAGCCAGGCGGGGTCACTATGGCTACACCTTC,CASSPARRGHYGYTF
.,TRBJ1-3,TRBV18,.,TGTGCCAGCTCACTAGGGTCTTTCTCCTCTGGAAACACCATATATTTT,CASSLGSFSSGNTIYF
.,TRBJ1-2,TRBV7-9,.,TGTGCCAGCAGCCCGCGCCCAGGGGATAACTATGGCTACACCTTC,CASSPRPGDNYGYTF
once,TRBJ1-5,TRBV18,TRBD1,TGTGCCAGCTCAGGGACAGGGGGCCCGAATCAGCCCCAGCATTTT,CASSGTGGPNQPQHF
.,TRBJ2-1,TRBV28,TRBD2,TGTGCCAGCAGTTGGGCATGGACTAGCGGGGACTACAATGAGCAGTTCTTC,CASSWAWTSGDYNEQFF
.,TRBJ2-3,TRBV5-1,.,TGCGCCAGCAGCAGATATACGGAGAGCACAGATACGCAGTATTTT,CASSRYTESTDTQYF
.,TRBJ1-5,TRBV6-6,.,TGTGCCAGCAGTTACCACAGGGAATACAATCAGCCCCAGCATTTT,CASSYHREYNQPQHF
.,TRBJ2-7,TRBV4-1,TRBD2,TGCGCCAGCAGCCAAGAGCCGCGGGGGAGACTCTACGAGCAGTACTTC,CASSQEPRGRLYEQYF
.,TRBJ1-6,TRBV4-1,.,TGCGCCAGCAGCCCAAGGTTAATCACGGCAGGGGATTCACCCCTCCACTTT,CASSPRLITAGDSPLHF
.,TRBJ2-3,TRBV2,TRBD2,TGTGCCAGCATGGGGGTGGCGGGAGGCCCCTCTATGAGGGGTGCTGGCACAGATACGCAGTATTTT,CASMGVAGGPSMRGAGTDTQYF
.,TRBJ2-3,TRBV5-1,TRBD2,TGCGCCAGCAGGGACCTAGCGGGAGTAGCAGATACGCAGTATTTT,CASRDLAGVADTQYF
.,TRBJ2-1,TRBV11-2,.,TGTGCCAGCACCTACTACAATGAGCAGTTCTTC,CASTYYNEQFF
few,TRBJ2-1,TRBV10-1,.,TGCGCCAGCAGTGAGCGACAGGCCCTAACCTACAATGAGCAGTTCTTC,CASSERQALTYNEQFF
.,TRBJ2-1,TRBV10-3,.,TGTGCCATCAGCTCAGAAGCGAAGAGCTCCTACAATGAGCAGTTCTTC,CAISSEAKSSYNEQFF
.,TRBJ2-1,TRBV10-3,TRBD1,TGTGCCATCAGTAGGGACAGGGTTTCTTTGAATGAGCAGTTCTTC,CAISRDRVSLNEQFF
.,TRBJ1-4,TRBV28,.,TGTGCCAGCAGCCCCCCCCGCTCGAATGAAAAACTGTTTTTT,CASSPPRSNEKLFF
.,TRBJ2-1,TRBV18,.,TGTGCCAGCTCACCTAAAAATGAGCAGTTCTTC,CASSPKNEQFF
.,TRBJ2-5,TRBV7-3,TRBD1,TGTGCCAGCAGTTGGACAGGGGGTGGGGAGACCCAGTACTTC,CASSWTGGGETQYF
.,TRBJ2-7,TRBV7-8,.,TGTGCCAGCAGCTTAGGCGTCGGAACCTACGAGCAGTACTTC,CASSLGVGTYEQYF
.,TRBJ1-3,TRBV30,TRBD1,TGTGCCTGCTCCACCGGGACAGGGGTCCGGGACACCATATATTTT,CACSTGTGVRDTIYF
few,TRBJ1-1,TRBV7-9,TRBD1,TGTGCCAGCAGCTTAGCGGCCAGGGGGGATTACACTGAAGCTTTCTTT,CASSLAARGDYTEAFF
.,TRBJ2-3,TRBV27,TRBD2,TGTGCCAGCAGTTTTTTAAGACTAGCAGCAGATACGCAGTATTTT,CASSFLRLAADTQYF
.,TRBJ2-1,TRBV25-1,TRBD1,TGTGCCACCCTAAACGACAGGGGCCCCCATGAGCAGTTCTTC,CATLNDRGPHEQFF
.,TRBJ1-2,TRBV7-9,.,TGTGCCAGCAGCTTGAACCACGGGATTTATGGCTACACCTTC,CASSLNHGIYGYTF
.,TRBJ2-1,TRBV19,.,TGTGCCAGTAGTAAGGCTAGTGGGGGGATCGGTGAGCAGTTCTTC,CASSKASGGIGEQFF
.,TRBJ2-7,TRBV27,.,TGTGCCAGCAGTTTATTTCGCAGGGGGGGATGGGACTACGAGCAGTACTTC,CASSLFRRGGWDYEQYF
.,TRBJ2-5,TRBV5-1,TRBD1,TGCGCCAGCAGCTTGACCGGGACAGTTGTACAAGAGACCCAGTACTTC,CASSLTGTVVQETQYF
.,TRBJ2-7,TRBV5-1,.,TGCGCCAGCAGCGGTATCTACGGGTACGAGCAGTACTTC,CASSGIYGYEQYF
.,TRBJ2-1,TRBV28,TRBD2,TGTGCCAGCAGCCTAGCGGGAGGCTACAATGAGCAGTTCTTC,CASSLAGGYNEQFF
.,TRBJ2-7,TRBV4-3,.,TGCGCCAGCAGCCAGTCCCTGGTCGGGGGGCCGACCTACGAGCAGTACTTC,CASSQSLVGGPTYEQYF
.,TRBJ1-1,TRBV11-2,.,TGTGCCAGCAGCTTAGTAGGGGCTGGGAACACTGAAGCTTTCTTT,CASSLVGAGNTEAFF